The TCR beta chain under discussion was sequenced for a study of blood T cell repertoires in COVID-19. Study-wide context: Some COVID-19 samples were acute and others convalescent; all came from the United States, Italy and Spain. Nucleic acid was either cDNA or gDNA, and it came from T cells, B-cell-depleted T cells, or PBMCs.

Authors' methods: Estimation of nucleated cell counts relied on the amplification of reference gene primers. TCRdb keeps only in-frame clones here, not all; method: immunoSEQ multiplex PCR. V, J and clone size are those of that table, while D and trimming were read from the DNA. This table has 110,000 to 150,000 clones, about 80% appearing once. The CDR3 totals 13 residues. CDR1 and CDR2 (germline): ENHRY, SYGVKD. The germline V and J ends were trimmed by 6 bases and 1 base, with 9 bases remaining between them. This clone was counted once. The rearrangement uses TRBV10-3 and TRBJ2-5; D unclear. The sample was peripheral blood. This TCR came from a human donor in a cohort sampled during active COVID-19. The CDR3 nucleotides are TGTGCCATCAGGGCAAATCCCCAAGAGACCCAGTACTTC. Its translation: CAIRANPQETQYF.